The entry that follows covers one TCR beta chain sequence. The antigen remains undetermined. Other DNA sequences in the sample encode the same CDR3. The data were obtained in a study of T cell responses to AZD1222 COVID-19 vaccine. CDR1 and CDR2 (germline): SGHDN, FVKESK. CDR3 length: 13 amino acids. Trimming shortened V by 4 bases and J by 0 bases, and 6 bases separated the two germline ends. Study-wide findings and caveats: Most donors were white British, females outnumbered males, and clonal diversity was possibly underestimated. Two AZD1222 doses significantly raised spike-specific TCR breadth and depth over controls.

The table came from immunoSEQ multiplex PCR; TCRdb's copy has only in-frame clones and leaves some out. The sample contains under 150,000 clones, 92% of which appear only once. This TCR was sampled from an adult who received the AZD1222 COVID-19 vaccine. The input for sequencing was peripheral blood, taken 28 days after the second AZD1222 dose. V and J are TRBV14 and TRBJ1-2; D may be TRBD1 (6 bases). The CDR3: CASSRDTNYGYTF. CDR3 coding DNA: TGTGCCAGCAGCCGGGACACTAACTATGGCTACACCTTC. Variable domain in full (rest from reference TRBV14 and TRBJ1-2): EAGVTQFPSHSVIEKGQTVTLRCDPISGHDNLYWYRRVMGKEIKFLLHFVKESKQDESGMPNNRFLAERTGGTYSTLKVQPAELEDSGVYFCASSRDTNYGYTFGSGTRLTVV.